The 27 T cell receptor beta chains below come from one sample, sequenced in a study of identical twins. TCRdb called the 5' RACE reads again in MiXCR, with one record for every CDR3 protein. This sample carries some 710,000 distinct CDR3 sequences, 6% to 6.5% of them seen once, and the ten largest clones take 1.5% to 2%. What was sequenced was naive T cells sorted from blood. These TCRs come from a man aged 18 to 35 in good health.

This clonotype has ten or more counts. V is TRBV7-9 and J is TRBJ2-3; no clear D. V was clipped by 2 bases and J by 1 base, with 7 bases between them. Per the germline V gene, CDR1 is SEHNR and CDR2 is FQNEAQ (reference sequence). The CDR3 has 14 residues. The CDR3 region is CASSLLERTDTQYF. CDR3 nucleotide sequence: TGTGCCAGCAGCTTACTAGAACGCACAGATACGCAGTATTTT.

This clonotype was counted at least ten times. This chain joins TRBV15 and TRBJ2-3; TRBD2 matches at 14 bases. Germline V gives CDR1 LNHNV, CDR2 YYDKDF (reference sequence). Trimming removed 5 bases from V and 0 bases from J; junction bases left unmatched: 7. CDR3 length equals 18 residues. CDR3 nucleotides: TGTGCCACCAGCGGACCCGGGACTAGCGGGAGTAGCACAGATACGCAGTATTTT. This codes for CATSGPGTSGSSTDTQYF. The entire variable domain, with the rest obtained from reference TRBV15 and TRBJ2-3, is as follows: DAMVIQNPRYQVTQFGKPVTLSCSQTLNHNVMYWYQQKSSQAPKLLFHYYDKDFNNEADTPDNFQSRRPNTSFCFLDIRSPGLGDTAMYLCATSGPGTSGSSTDTQYFGPGTRLTVL.

In this sample, this clonotype turned up many times. The V gene is TRBV25-1, the J gene TRBJ1-6, with 8 bases lining up with TRBD1. Germline CDR1 MGHDK, CDR2 SYGVNS. The ends lost 10 bases at V and 9 bases at J; junction bases unmatched: 5. The CDR3 runs 12 residues. The CDR3 spells CATTGGGSPLHF. In nucleotides, the CDR3 is TGTGCCACTACAGGGGGGGGTTCACCCCTCCACTTT.

This clonotype was seen ten or more times. The chain is built from TRBV29-1 and TRBJ2-7; D uncertain. Germline V gives CDR1 SQVTM, CDR2 ANQGSEA. V was shortened by 0 bases and J by 6 bases, with 9 bases between the two germline ends. CDR3 length: 12 residues. CDR3 DNA sequence: TGCAGCGTTGAAGAGGTTGGAAGCGAGCAGTACTTC. Encoded protein: CSVEEVGSEQYF.

This clonotype was seen a handful of times. V is TRBV6-5 and J is TRBJ2-4, with TRBD1 matching 7 bases. The CDR3 is made up of 12 amino acids. CDR1 is MNHEY, CDR2 SVGAGI, per germline. The V segment lost 5 bases and the J segment 10 bases; nucleotides outside the gene matches: 5. CDR3 DNA sequence: TGTGCCAGCAGTACGGGGACAGAAATTCAGTACTTC. Amino acid sequence: CASSTGTEIQYF.

Ten or more counts support this clonotype. The rearrangement links TRBV29-1 to TRBJ2-1, with D maybe TRBD1 (5 bases). Germline CDR1 reads SQVTM; CDR2 reads ANQGSEA. Trimming removed 4 bases at V and 5 bases at J, with 15 bases between. The CDR3 has 14 residues. DNA for the CDR3: TGCAGCGTTGCTTTTGGGGCAGGGAACAATGAGCAGTTCTTC. Translating gives CSVAFGAGNNEQFF.

V gene TRBV9 combines with J gene TRBJ2-3; 11 bases match TRBD1. Unmatched junction bases numbered 11, after V lost 2 bases and J lost 3 bases. Germline values: CDR1 SGDLS, CDR2 YYNGEE. The CDR3 covers 18 residues. The CDR3 sequence is CASSVRIVGQGVTDTQYF. In DNA form, the CDR3 reads TGTGCCAGCAGCGTCAGGATAGTGGGACAGGGGGTTACAGATACGCAGTATTTT.

This clonotype was picked up many times. This chain links TRBV5-1 with TRBJ1-1; D remains ambiguous. The CDR3 extends over 14 amino acids. The germline V gene has CDR1 SGHRS and CDR2 YFSETQ. Trimming pared 1 base from V and 1 base from J, leaving 8 bases between. The CDR3 sequence: CASSLSAENTEAFF. The CDR3 DNA reads as TGCGCCAGCAGCTTGTCCGCGGAGAACACTGAAGCTTTCTTT. The variable domain in full, completed from reference TRBV5-1 and TRBJ1-1, reads KAGVTQTPRYLIKTRGQQVTLSCSPISGHRSVSWYQQTPGQGLQFLFEYFSETQRNKGNFPGRFSGRQFSNSRSEMNVSTLELGDSALYLCASSLSAENTEAFFGQGTRLTVV.

This rearrangement joins TRBV27 to TRBJ2-7; TRBD2 is a possible D gene (5 bases). V was shortened by 5 bases and J by 4 bases, with 9 bases between the two germline ends. The CDR3 is 12 amino acids. The germline V gene has CDR1 MNHEY and CDR2 SMNVEV (reference sequence). CDR3 amino acids: CASSTEGYEQYV. The CDR3 region has the DNA TGTGCCAGCAGTACCGAGGGATACGAGCAGTACGTC.

This clonotype was seen a handful of times. At one of its ends the junction is not consistent with the germline gene, which may arise from a read error. V gene TRBV14 combines with J gene TRBJ2-1; 7 nucleotides match TRBD2. The germline gives CDR1 SGHDN, CDR2 FVKESK. This CDR3 spans 13 amino acids. In DNA, the CDR3 is TGTGCCAGCAGCCAAGGACTAGCATCGGAGCGGTTCTTC. Translated, it gives CASSQGLASERFF.

This clonotype was counted only a few times. The chain employs TRBV29-1 and TRBJ1-5, with D unresolved. This CDR3 spans 13 amino acids. Germline V lookup: CDR1 SQVTM, CDR2 ANQGSEA. V was cut by 6 bases and J by 5 bases, with 14 bases left in between. The CDR3 region is CSVSEALHQPQHF. The CDR3 DNA is TGCAGCGTATCCGAGGCTTTGCATCAGCCCCAGCATTTT.

This clonotype was seen at least ten times. The CDR3 DNA reads TGTGCCAGCAGTGATCCCCTCAGGAACACTGAAGCTTTCTTT. This sequence encodes CASSDPLRNTEAFF. The V and J genes are TRBV25-1 and TRBJ1-1; D unresolved. This CDR3 has 14 amino acids. The V end was cut by 3 bases, the J end by 1 base, with 9 bases between. Germline values: CDR1 MGHDK, CDR2 SYGVNS. The complete variable domain, with remaining parts taken from reference TRBV25-1 and TRBJ1-1, reads EADIYQTPRYLVIGTGKKITLECSQTMGHDKMYWYQQDPGMELHLIHYSYGVNSTEKGDLSSESTVSRIRTEHFPLTLESARPSHTSQYLCASSDPLRNTEAFFGQGTRLTVV.

This clonotype was picked up many times. The rearrangement links TRBV12-3 or TRBV12-4 to TRBJ2-2; a possible D gene is TRBD2 (6 bases). The length of the CDR3 is 16 residues. With 3 bases removed from V and 2 bases from J, the gap between germline ends came to 13 bases. CDR3 loop: CASSFKRVINTGELFF. Here the CDR3 DNA reads TGTGCCAGCAGTTTTAAGCGGGTAATAAACACCGGGGAGCTGTTTTTT.

The chain is built from TRBV29-1 and TRBJ2-7; D remains unclear. V was trimmed by 6 bases and J by 1 base, leaving 10 bases between them. Germline V gene sequence: CDR1 SQVTM, CDR2 ANQGSEA. The CDR3 length is 12 residues. The CDR3 region is CSVGLNSYEQYF. The CDR3 bases are TGCAGCGTCGGGCTAAATTCCTACGAGCAGTACTTC.

This clonotype was observed a few times. The rearrangement joins TRBV28 to TRBJ2-7, with 13 positions matching TRBD2. Germline-derived CDR1 and CDR2 are MDHEN and SYDVKM. The CDR3 has 18 amino acids. Losses at the gene ends were 5 bases for V and 0 bases for J; bases not matched to a gene: 10. CDR3 protein: CASSGRVTSGRRSYEQYF. The CDR3 DNA is TGTGCCAGCAGTGGGCGCGTGACTAGCGGGAGGCGCTCCTACGAGCAGTACTTC.

This clonotype showed up many times. This chain uses TRBV5-1 with TRBJ1-6, with a tentative D call TRBD1 (5 bases). CDR1 is SGHRS, CDR2 YFSETQ, per germline. Trimming shortened V by 4 bases and J by 10 bases, and 18 bases separated the two germline ends. This CDR3 contains 15 residues. CDR3 amino acids: CASSPETVKRSPLHF. The CDR3 DNA follows: TGCGCCAGCAGCCCGGAGACAGTGAAGCGGTCACCCCTCCACTTT.

This clonotype was detected ten times or more. The chain combines TRBV14 with TRBJ2-2; D ambiguous. Looked up from germline, CDR1 is SGHDN and CDR2 is FVKESK. V was pared by 3 bases and J by 6 bases, with 8 bases between. This CDR3 region has 13 residues. This chain's CDR3 is CASSQVHAGELFF. The CDR3 coding sequence is TGTGCCAGCAGCCAGGTTCATGCCGGGGAGCTGTTTTTT.

Many counts were recorded for this clonotype. This chain connects TRBV5-6 to TRBJ1-5; perhaps TRBD1 as D (5 bases). The germline V gene encodes CDR1 SGHDT and CDR2 YYEEEE. This CDR3 contains 15 residues. The V end was cut by 0 bases, the J end by 2 bases, with 9 bases between. CDR3 loop: CASSLGGRGNQPQHF. The CDR3, as DNA: TGTGCCAGCAGCTTGGGGGGCAGGGGCAATCAGCCCCAGCATTTT.

CDR3 loop: CASRGPSYEQYV. DNA for the CDR3: TGTGCCAGCCGGGGTCCCTCCTACGAGCAGTACGTC. The rearrangement joins TRBV2 to TRBJ2-7; tentatively, D is TRBD2 (5 bases). Germline CDR1 is SNHLY and CDR2 is FYNNEI. Trimming left V 8 bases short and J 0 bases short, with 8 bases between. The CDR3 contains 12 residues.

Many counts were recorded for this clonotype. The chain is built from TRBV29-1 and TRBJ1-5, with D perhaps TRBD1 (6 bases). The CDR3 is 15 residues long. Trimming removed 6 bases from V and 1 base from J, with 16 bases in between. Germline CDR1 reads SQVTM; CDR2 reads ANQGSEA. This CDR3 is CSVVLPGVSNQPQHF. CDR3 sequence (DNA): TGCAGCGTAGTACTACCAGGGGTGAGCAATCAGCCCCAGCATTTT.

This clonotype came up many times. The chain employs TRBV28 and TRBJ2-7; weak D call: TRBD1 (5 bases). V gave up 6 bases and J gave up 2 bases, with 8 bases separating them. Germline V CDR1 and CDR2: MDHEN, SYDVKM. The CDR3 spans 12 residues. The CDR3 DNA follows: TGTGCCAGCAGCAGACAGACCTACGAGCAGTACTTC. It specifies CASSRQTYEQYF.

There are a few counts of this clonotype. The V call is TRBV6-2 or TRBV6-3, the J call TRBJ2-7; D remains unclear. CDR1 and CDR2 from the germline V gene are MNHEY and SVGEGT. There are 15 residues in the CDR3. V was pared by 6 bases and J by 0 bases, with 15 bases between. CDR3 region: CASSPFPGPSYEQYF. CDR3 nucleotides: TGTGCCAGCAGCCCATTCCCCGGGCCCTCCTACGAGCAGTACTTC.

The V and J genes are TRBV5-1 and TRBJ2-7; D might be TRBD1 (6 bases). V was pared by 6 bases and J by 4 bases, with 17 bases between. The germline V gene encodes CDR1 SGHRS and CDR2 YFSETQ. The CDR3 is made up of 14 amino acids. CDR3: CASTPSTGQYEQYF. In DNA form, the CDR3 reads TGCGCCAGCACTCCATCGACAGGACAGTACGAGCAGTACTTC. The full variable domain, with the rest looked up from reference TRBV5-1 and TRBJ2-7, is KAGVTQTPRYLIKTRGQQVTLSCSPISGHRSVSWYQQTPGQGLQFLFEYFSETQRNKGNFPGRFSGRQFSNSRSEMNVSTLELGDSALYLCASTPSTGQYEQYFGPGTRLTVT.

This clonotype was picked up many times. The chain couples TRBV24-1 to TRBJ2-7; D not resolved. The CDR3 contains 14 residues. The V gene lost 4 bases and the J gene lost 3 bases, with 12 bases spanning the gap. CDR1 and CDR2 from the germline V gene are KGHDR and SFDVKD. As DNA, the CDR3 is TGTGCCACCAGTGACCCCGGCCAGAACTACGAGCAGTACTTC. It specifies CATSDPGQNYEQYF.

This clonotype was seen many times. This rearrangement joins TRBV12-3 or TRBV12-4 to TRBJ1-5; D gene uncertain. This CDR3 spans 14 amino acids. With 9 bases removed from V and 5 bases from J, the gap between germline ends came to 17 bases. The CDR3 DNA sequence: TGTGCCAGTACCCCAAGGGTTGAAGATCAGCCCCAGCATTTT. Residues: CASTPRVEDQPQHF.

The V gene is TRBV6-5, the J gene TRBJ2-1; D may be TRBD1 (5 bases). The CDR3 loop spans 11 amino acids. The germline gives CDR1 MNHEY, CDR2 SVGAGI. Trimming took off 2 bases at V and 15 bases at J, with 11 bases between the two ends. The CDR3, as DNA: TGTGCCAGCAGTTACGAAGGGGTCCCGTTCTTC. This encodes CASSYEGVPFF.

Ten or more counts support this clonotype. The chain recombines TRBV20-1 with TRBJ2-7, with D possibly being TRBD1 or TRBD2 (5 bases each). The germline gives CDR1 DFQATT, CDR2 SNEGSKA (reference sequence). Trimming stripped 5 bases from V and 4 bases from J, with 18 bases between. This CDR3 has 14 residues. The CDR3 sequence is CSAPLWGTSYEQYF. The DNA for the CDR3 is TGCAGTGCTCCCCTTTGGGGGACCTCTTACGAGCAGTACTTC.